This passage covers 25 T cell receptor beta chains from one sample sequenced in a study of blood T cells in healthy people across ages. A second PCR, run for 7 to 11 cycles, used a sample-barcoded 5' primer plus a J-beta primer mix. TCRdb re-analysed the 5' RACE reads in MiXCR, keeping a single row per CDR3 protein. In the table there are 1.5 million to 2 million distinct CDR3 sequences, roughly two fifths of which are singletons. The specimen was blood. The receptors stem from a human donor in good health.

This clonotype was seen a handful of times. J is TRBJ1-4 and V is TRBV20-1, with no clear D. In germline, CDR1 is DFQATT, CDR2 SNEGSKA (reference sequence). Trimming removed 4 bases from V and 2 bases from J, with 14 bases in between. The CDR3 is made up of 15 amino acids. CDR3 loop: CSATRGVATNEKLFF. The CDR3 DNA follows: TGCAGTGCTACTCGCGGGGTCGCCACTAATGAAAAACTGTTTTTT.

The genes are TRBV20-1 and TRBJ2-3; D possibly corresponds to TRBD1 (5 bases). Deletions cut 3 bases from V and 7 bases from J, with 11 bases between. Per germline, CDR1 DFQATT and CDR2 SNEGSKA (reference sequence). The CDR3 has 12 amino acids. The CDR3 DNA follows: TGCAGTGCTAGGGGATCAGGGAATACGCAGTATTTT. Translation: CSARGSGNTQYF.

The table lists this clonotype with a few counts. The V gene is TRBV7-8, the J gene TRBJ1-5; 9 bases align to TRBD1. Germline V gene sequence: CDR1 SGHVS, CDR2 FQNEAQ. V dropped 1 base and J dropped 7; count of bases not matched to a gene: 5. The CDR3 sequence is 15 residues long. In nucleotides, the CDR3 is TGTGCCAGCAGCTTAGGGGACAGGGCTTTACAGCCCCAGCATTTT. The encoded protein is CASSLGDRALQPQHF.

Comment on this clonotype: Since a much larger clone is just one base distant, this may be a read error. The chain joins TRBV7-9 to TRBJ1-2; D unclear. The CDR3 sequence is 12 residues long. Germline CDR1 reads SEHNR; CDR2 reads FQNEAQ (reference sequence). CDR3 sequence: CAGSLQSYGYTF. CDR3 sequence (DNA): TGTGCCGGCAGCTTACAGTCTTATGGCTACACCTTC.

This chain uses TRBV19 with TRBJ1-2; TRBD1 matches 7 bases. Germline loops: CDR1 LNHDA, CDR2 SQIVND (reference sequence). V trimming: 4 bases; J trimming: 8 bases; junction bases outside the gene matches: 7. The CDR3 covers 13 residues. CDR3 residues: CASSTNRDSGYTF. The CDR3 DNA sequence: TGTGCCAGTAGTACCAACCGGGACAGCGGCTACACCTTC.

Only a few counts were recorded for this clonotype. This chain joins TRBV28 and TRBJ2-5; TRBD2 matches at 8 bases. The V gene's germline CDR1 is MDHEN and CDR2 SYDVKM. V lost 4 bases to trimming and J lost 4 bases; unmatched junction nucleotides: 8. This CDR3 region has 15 residues. CDR3 bases: TGTGCCAGCAGTTGGGGCAGCCGGGGGGGAGAGACCCAGTACTTC. Amino acids: CASSWGSRGGETQYF.

This clonotype has more than one count but fewer than ten. The rearrangement joins TRBV5-6 to TRBJ2-1, with 8 bases lining up with TRBD1. The trim removed 2 bases at V and 6 bases at J, leaving 4 bases unmatched. Germline V gene lookup returns CDR1 SGHDT and CDR2 YYEEEE. The CDR3 has 14 amino acids. The CDR3 loop is CASSFGQGFNEQFF. CDR3 sequence (DNA): TGTGCCAGCAGCTTCGGACAGGGTTTCAATGAGCAGTTCTTC.

In DNA form, the CDR3 reads TGCGCCAGCAGCCAAGTACTTCCCGGGAGGGGGGCAGCAGATACGCAGTATTTT. It specifies CASSQVLPGRGAADTQYF. V and J are TRBV4-3 and TRBJ2-3; 8 bases are a match to TRBD2. Germline V lookup: CDR1 LGHNA, CDR2 YSLEER. The V segment lost 1 base and the J segment 4 bases; nucleotides outside the gene matches: 13. The CDR3 runs to 18 residues.

The chain employs TRBV5-1 and TRBJ2-1, with TRBD2 identical over 10 bases. J gave up 7 bases and V 3 bases, and 4 bases lay outside the gene matches. CDR1 is SGHRS, CDR2 YFSETQ, per germline. The CDR3 loop spans 14 amino acids. DNA for the CDR3: TGCGCCAGCAGCTGGGTACTAGCGGGGAATGAGCAGTTCTTC. This gives the protein CASSWVLAGNEQFF.

The rearrangement links TRBV6-1 to TRBJ2-4; the match to TRBD2 covers 10 bases. Per germline, CDR1 MNHNS and CDR2 SASEGT. This CDR3 region has 16 residues. Trimming at V came to 1 base and at J to 13 bases, leaving 13 bases not matched to a gene. This chain's CDR3 is CASSEEALAGAHEQYF. CDR3 bases: TGTGCCAGCAGTGAAGAGGCGCTAGCGGGGGCACATGAGCAGTACTTC.

This clonotype was seen a few times. This sequence joins TRBV20-1 and TRBJ2-7; D gene unclear. This CDR3 region has 13 residues. In germline, CDR1 is DFQATT, CDR2 SNEGSKA (reference sequence). Between the trimmed V and J ends, which lost 4 bases and 0 bases, there was a span of 10 bases. CDR3 protein: CSAIQTLSYEQYF. The CDR3 DNA reads TGCAGTGCTATACAGACACTCTCCTACGAGCAGTACTTC.

Only a few counts were recorded for this clonotype. The chain carries TRBV24-1 and TRBJ2-7; possible D gene TRBD2, 5 bases. V gave up 5 bases and J gave up 2 bases, with 15 bases separating them. Per the germline V gene, CDR1 is KGHDR and CDR2 is SFDVKD. This CDR3 region has 15 residues. The CDR3 protein is CATSGSGGLPYEQYF. In nucleotides, the CDR3 is TGTGCCACCAGTGGGAGCGGCGGATTACCCTACGAGCAGTACTTC.

This clonotype was detected only a few times. V usage is TRBV19 and J usage is TRBJ1-2; no reliable D call. Germline V gene sequence: CDR1 LNHDA, CDR2 SQIVND (reference sequence). This CDR3 region has 12 residues. V was shortened by 5 bases and J by 8 bases, with 12 bases between the two germline ends. The CDR3 loop reads CASSPRPGGYTF. CDR3 sequence (DNA): TGTGCCAGTAGTCCTCGTCCCGGGGGCTACACCTTC. The whole variable domain, remainder taken from reference TRBV19 and TRBJ1-2, is DGGITQSPKYLFRKEGQNVTLSCEQNLNHDAMYWYRQDPGQGLRLIYYSQIVNDFQKGDIAEGYSVSREKKESFPLTVTSAQKNPTAFYLCASSPRPGGYTFGSGTRLTVV.

This clonotype was observed a few times. The chain couples TRBV4-3 to TRBJ2-2; D gene unclear. Germline assignment: CDR1 LGHNA and CDR2 YSLEER. This CDR3 has 16 residues. V dropped 0 bases and J dropped 1 base, with 9 bases sitting between them. CDR3 sequence reads: CASSQDPRGNTGELFF. The CDR3 DNA sequence: TGCGCCAGCAGCCAAGACCCCCGTGGGAACACCGGGGAGCTGTTTTTT.

J is TRBJ2-3 and V is TRBV27, with D unresolved. The V gene lost 6 bases and the J gene lost 11 bases, with 21 bases spanning the gap. This CDR3 region has 14 residues. Germline loops: CDR1 MNHEY, CDR2 SMNVEV (reference sequence). CDR3 sequence: CASRTLSTSERQYF. The DNA of the CDR3 is TGTGCCAGCAGGACCCTCTCTACTTCCGAGCGGCAGTATTTT.

This clonotype was counted between two and nine times. The chain carries TRBV7-6 and TRBJ2-5; D is ambiguous. The CDR3 has 11 amino acids. CDR1 SGHVS and CDR2 FNYEAQ come from the germline V gene. Trimming pared 5 bases from V and 10 bases from J, leaving 11 bases between. CDR3 loop: CASSLTSSQYF. CDR3 nucleotides: TGTGCCAGCAGCCTTACCAGTAGCCAGTACTTC.

This clonotype was picked up many times. V gene TRBV7-2 combines with J gene TRBJ2-6; D call uncertain. V was clipped by 2 bases and J by 1 base, with 6 bases between them. This CDR3 has 15 residues. Germline lookup yields CDR1 SGHTA and CDR2 FQGNSA. The CDR3: CASSLSRSGANVLTF. The CDR3 DNA sequence: TGTGCCAGCAGCTTAAGCAGGTCTGGGGCCAACGTCCTGACTTTC.

The rearrangement uses TRBV11-1 and TRBJ1-6; no firm D call. The V gene lost 5 bases and the J gene lost 8 bases, with 13 bases spanning the gap. The CDR3 is 14 residues long. Germline V CDR1 and CDR2: SGHAT, FQDESV (reference sequence). For the CDR3, the DNA is TGTGCCAGCAGCCGGGATGGCTTCGATTCACCCCTCCACTTT. Its protein is CASSRDGFDSPLHF.

This clonotype has just a few counts. The chain carries TRBV11-2 and TRBJ2-6, with D maybe TRBD2 (5 bases). The germline V gene encodes CDR1 SGHAT and CDR2 FQNNGV. The CDR3 length is 19 residues. The V and J ends lost 5 bases and 3 bases respectively, with 23 bases between them. In DNA, the CDR3 is TGTGCCAGCAGCCTTACCGCGGGCCCGGATATCGGTGGGGCCAACGTCCTGACTTTC. Amino acids: CASSLTAGPDIGGANVLTF.

In this sample, this clonotype turned up a few times. This rearrangement joins TRBV14 to TRBJ2-5; 8 bases map to TRBD1. The CDR3 is made up of 16 amino acids. The germline V gene encodes CDR1 SGHDN and CDR2 FVKESK. V lost 4 bases, J lost 1 base, and 8 bases stayed unmatched. CDR3 region: CASSPPTGDIQETQYF. Written as DNA, the CDR3 is TGTGCCAGCAGCCCCCCGACAGGGGATATCCAAGAGACCCAGTACTTC.

The gene calls are TRBV6-2 or TRBV6-3 and TRBJ1-1, with 7 bases matching TRBD1. Trimming took 1 base from V and 0 from J; bases not matched to a gene: 5. The V gene's germline CDR1 is MNHEY and CDR2 SVGEGT. The CDR3 is made up of 16 amino acids. CDR3 nucleotide sequence: TGTGCCAGCAGTTACTGGGCAGGGGGGATGAACACTGAAGCTTTCTTT. Translated, it gives CASSYWAGGMNTEAFF.

This clonotype was recorded a few times. CDR3 DNA sequence: TGTGCCACCAGCAGAGATTACACGGGGACCTACAATGAGCAGTTCTTC. Translated, it gives CATSRDYTGTYNEQFF. The chain links TRBV15 to TRBJ2-1, with a possible D match to TRBD2 (5 bases). The CDR3 is 16 amino acids. V was clipped by 0 bases and J by 2 bases, with 11 bases between them. The V gene's germline CDR1 is LNHNV and CDR2 YYDKDF (reference sequence).

The sample holds a few counts of this clonotype. V usage is TRBV20-1 and J usage is TRBJ2-3, with D uncertain. The V and J ends lost 7 bases and 2 bases respectively, with 10 bases between them. The CDR3 runs 12 residues. The germline gives CDR1 DFQATT, CDR2 SNEGSKA (reference sequence). As DNA, the CDR3 is TGCAGTGTGAGATCCGACACAGATACGCAGTATTTT. Its translation is CSVRSDTDTQYF.

V and J are TRBV18 and TRBJ1-5; TRBD1 might be the D (6 bases). Germline CDR1 reads KGHSH; CDR2 reads LQKENI. V was shortened by 3 bases and J by 2 bases, with 14 bases between the two germline ends. This CDR3 is built from 16 residues. The CDR3 nucleotides are TGTGCCAGCTCACCCCAGGGGCAGGGAGGCAATCAGCCCCAGCATTTT. Protein product: CASSPQGQGGNQPQHF.

For the CDR3, the DNA is TGCAGTGCTAGGAGGGACGTTTGGCAGTTCTTC. Its translation is CSARRDVWQFF. This chain links TRBV20-1 with TRBJ2-1; tentatively, D is TRBD1 or TRBD2 (5 bases each). The germline gives CDR1 DFQATT, CDR2 SNEGSKA (reference sequence). The CDR3 totals 11 residues. The V end lost 3 bases, the J end lost 12 bases, and 12 bases lay between the germline ends.